Presented here are 25 T cell receptor beta chains from one specimen sequenced in a study of monozygotic twins with inflammatory bowel disease. Each CDR3 protein gets one entry in TCRdb, which reprocessed the 5' RACE reads and gives no DNA. The sample has under 200,000 distinct CDR3 sequences; the top ten hold over 2.5%. The sample consisted of blood. These receptor sequences come from a human donor with ulcerative colitis or Crohn's disease, or a healthy co-twin of an affected twin (not recorded which).

The V and J genes are TRBV5-1 and TRBJ1-3; TCRdb lists TRBD1, though no DNA is available to test this call. Germline V gene data show CDR1 as SGHRS and CDR2 as YFSETQ. The length of the CDR3 is 15 residues. CDR3 sequence reads: CASSARTGIGNTIYF. Complete variable domain (other parts from reference TRBV5-1 and TRBJ1-3): KAGVTQTPRYLIKTRGQQVTLSCSPISGHRSVSWYQQTPGQGLQFLFEYFSETQRNKGNFPGRFSGRQFSNSRSEMNVSTLELGDSALYLCASSARTGIGNTIYFGEGSWLTVV.

This chain joins TRBV21-1 and TRBJ2-7; TCRdb gives TRBD2 as the D gene, but with no DNA this cannot be confirmed. TRBV21-1 is deemed a pseudogene. There are 16 residues in the CDR3. CDR3 sequence: CASSNWGDSSPYEQYF.

V and J are TRBV27 and TRBJ1-5. The CDR3 runs 16 residues. Per the germline V gene, CDR1 is MNHEY and CDR2 is SMNVEV (reference sequence). CDR3 region: CASSDTDGHSNQPQHF.

The V call is TRBV20-1, the J call TRBJ2-1; TCRdb designates TRBD2, a call that cannot be tested without DNA. This CDR3 region has 15 residues. The V gene's germline CDR1 is DFQATT and CDR2 SNEGSKA (reference sequence). The CDR3: CSADGGRGVSNEQFF.

The rearrangement uses TRBV24-1 and TRBJ2-1. Germline CDR1 and CDR2: KGHDR and SFDVKD. The CDR3 has 13 amino acids. CDR3 residues: CATRRTAYNEQFF.

The chain uses TRBV4-3 and TRBJ1-3. This CDR3 spans 13 amino acids. Per germline, CDR1 LGHNA and CDR2 YSLEER. CDR3 sequence reads: CASSQNSGNTIYF.

The V call is TRBV6-1, the J call TRBJ2-1. From germline, CDR1 is MNHNS and CDR2 SASEGT. The CDR3 consists of 13 residues. The CDR3 here is CASGGLASNEQFF.

The V and J genes are TRBV4-2 and TRBJ1-6; TCRdb's D call of TRBD1 is untestable without DNA. CDR3 size: 18 residues. From germline, CDR1 is LGHNA and CDR2 YNFKEQ. This chain's CDR3 is CASSHQGVLSSYNSPLHF.

The rearrangement uses TRBV10-3 and TRBJ2-1. The CDR3 sequence is 16 residues long. The germline gives CDR1 ENHRY, CDR2 SYGVKD. CDR3 residues: CAISESGWGSYNEQFF.

The chain employs TRBV11-3 and TRBJ2-5; the TRBD2 assignment by TCRdb is unverifiable without DNA. CDR3 length: 15 amino acids. In germline, CDR1 is SGHNT, CDR2 YENEEA. CDR3 region: CASSSNDLGGETQYF.

The rearrangement links TRBV5-5 to TRBJ2-3. Germline CDR1 reads SGHKS; CDR2 reads YYEKEE (reference sequence). The CDR3 consists of 16 residues. The chain's CDR3 is CASSLGLAGVTDTQYF.

This chain links TRBV6-5 with TRBJ2-2. The length of the CDR3 is 13 residues. The germline V gene has CDR1 MNHEY and CDR2 SVGAGI. The CDR3 spells CASSTGFPGELFF.

The rearrangement joins TRBV18 to TRBJ2-1; TCRdb names TRBD2, which stays unverified in the absence of DNA. The CDR3 totals 19 residues. From germline, CDR1 is KGHSH and CDR2 LQKENI. The CDR3 here is CASSPIQGVSSGSTNEQFF.

The V call is TRBV5-4, the J call TRBJ2-5. There are 15 residues in the CDR3. Germline V gene data show CDR1 as SGHNT and CDR2 as YYREEE (reference sequence). The CDR3 loop reads CASSLGQGYQETQYF.

V and J are TRBV14 and TRBJ1-4; TCRdb's D gene call, TRBD1, goes unchecked for lack of DNA. Germline CDR1 and CDR2: SGHDN and FVKESK. The CDR3 consists of 16 residues. The CDR3 spells CASSQVRPGANEKLFF. Filled out from reference TRBV14 and TRBJ1-4, the complete variable domain reads EAGVTQFPSHSVIEKGQTVTLRCDPISGHDNLYWYRRVMGKEIKFLLHFVKESKQDESGMPNNRFLAERTGGTYSTLKVQPAELEDSGVYFCASSQVRPGANEKLFFGSGTQLSVL.

The V gene is TRBV5-1, the J gene TRBJ1-3; TCRdb selects TRBD1, and the lack of DNA leaves this call unchecked. CDR1 SGHRS and CDR2 YFSETQ come from the germline V gene. The length of the CDR3 is 17 residues. The CDR3 sequence is CASSLGEQGRGGNTIYF.

V and J are TRBV29-1 and TRBJ2-7; as DNA is missing, the TRBD1 call by TCRdb cannot be tested. Germline CDR1 SQVTM, CDR2 ANQGSEA. There are 12 residues in the CDR3. CDR3 loop: CSVPGGRDEQYF.

This rearrangement joins TRBV29-1 to TRBJ2-7; the D call from TCRdb, TRBD1, cannot be confirmed without DNA. The CDR3 sequence is 14 residues long. Germline V gene sequence: CDR1 SQVTM, CDR2 ANQGSEA. The CDR3 region is CSVGYGQGAYEQYF.

This chain uses TRBV19 with TRBJ1-4; TCRdb proposes TRBD1, but this gene call is untestable without DNA. Germline CDR1 and CDR2: LNHDA and SQIVND (reference sequence). The CDR3 consists of 14 residues. CDR3 sequence: CASSIGRRDEKLFF.

The V call is TRBV13, the J call TRBJ2-1. The CDR3 runs 14 residues. The V gene's germline CDR1 is PRHDT and CDR2 FYEKMQ (reference sequence). The CDR3: CASSLDQSMVEQFF.

CDR3 protein: CASSLGGAGTQYF. This chain uses TRBV7-2 with TRBJ2-5; TCRdb selects TRBD1, and the lack of DNA leaves this call unchecked. The germline CDR1 and CDR2 sequences are SGHTA and FQGNSA. This CDR3 is 13 amino acids long.

CDR3 region: CASSGATDTQYF. This sequence joins TRBV18 and TRBJ2-3; the TCRdb D gene call, TRBD1, has no DNA to confirm it. The CDR3 has 12 amino acids. Germline V gene data show CDR1 as KGHSH and CDR2 as LQKENI.

The chain employs TRBV29-1 and TRBJ1-5. The CDR3 consists of 13 residues. CDR1 is SQVTM, CDR2 ANQGSEA, per germline. The CDR3 spells CSAGPDPHQPQHF.

The chain uses TRBV25-1 and TRBJ2-5; the TRBD2 assignment by TCRdb is unverifiable without DNA. Germline-derived CDR1 and CDR2 are MGHDK and SYGVNS. This CDR3 contains 18 residues. This CDR3 reads CASSASSLGTSGRETQYF.

The CDR3 reads CASRPDGYEQYF. V is TRBV12-3 or TRBV12-4 and J is TRBJ2-7. The CDR3 has 12 residues.